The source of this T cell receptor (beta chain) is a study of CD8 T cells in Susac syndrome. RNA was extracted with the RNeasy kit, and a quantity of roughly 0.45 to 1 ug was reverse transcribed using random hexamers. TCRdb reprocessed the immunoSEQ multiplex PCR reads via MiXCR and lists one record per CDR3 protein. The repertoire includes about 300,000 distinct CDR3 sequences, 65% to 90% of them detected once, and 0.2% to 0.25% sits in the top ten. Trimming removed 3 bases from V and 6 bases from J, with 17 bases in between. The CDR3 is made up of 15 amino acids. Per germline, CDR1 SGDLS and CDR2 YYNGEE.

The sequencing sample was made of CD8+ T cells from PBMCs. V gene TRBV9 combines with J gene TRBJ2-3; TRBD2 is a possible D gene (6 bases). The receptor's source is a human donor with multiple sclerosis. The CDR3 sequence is CASSAEGDGGDTQYF. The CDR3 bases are TGTGCCAGCAGCGCCGAGGGTGATGGAGGGGATACGCAGTATTTT.